This TCR beta chain stems from a study of T cells in Graves' hyperthyroidism and ophthalmopathy. Broader study findings: Most clonotypes expanded in the thyroid (above 0.001) were also present in blood. By a 13 V-J model, ophthalmopathy was set apart from stable hyperthyroidism.

V lost 0 bases and J lost 0, with 4 bases in between. The CDR3 is 14 amino acids. Germline V gene data show CDR1 as LGHDT and CDR2 as YNNKEL (reference sequence). Template material for amplifying TCR beta CDR3 regions consisted of RNA transcripts. The HTBI primer set served for first-round RT-PCR of the TCR CDR3. TCRdb independently ran MiXCR on the multiplex PCR reads; one entry per CDR3 protein. The repertoire holds about 410,000 distinct CDR3 sequences, with roughly 14% as singletons. The table lists this clonotype with many counts. The antigen is undetermined. Uncontrolled infection, other autoimmune disease, pregnancy and lactation each barred patients from inclusion. Based on clinical symptoms, serum thyroxine and TRAb, thyroid ultrasound and orbital computed tomography, diagnoses were reached.

The genes are TRBV3-1 and TRBJ2-3; D ambiguous. Source material: blood. The TCR sequence derives from a man aged 18 to 35 with Graves' ophthalmopathy. CDR3 in DNA: TGTGCCAGCAGCCAAGAAGGGAGCACAGATACGCAGTATTTT. The encoded protein is CASSQEGSTDTQYF.